This note documents a single TCR beta chain sequence. What it binds is unknown. This record comes from a study of T and B cells in COVID-19 patients. Across the whole study: Peripheral blood came from COVID-19 patients with active infection or after recovery. Study conclusions and caveats: Sorted SARS-CoV-2-responsive or tetramer+ T cells and CD4+, regulatory and CD8+ subsets were not yet sequenced. There were more than 2,000 TCR clusters exclusive to the recovered cohort, 31 with low generation probability.

TRB rearrangements were amplified by multiplex PCR with BIOMED2 TRB-A/B primers. A single record per CDR3 protein comes from TCRdb applying MiXCR to the multiplex PCR reads. The table lists thousands of distinct CDR3 sequences, 25% to 35% of them singletons. From blood, about 240-550 ng of genomic DNA served as TRB template. The TCR comes from a human donor with active COVID-19. Sample: blood.

CDR3 nucleotides: TGTGCCAGTACTATGACCGGGACTAGCGGGTTGGGGGAGACCCAGTACTTC. This codes for CASTMTGTSGLGETQYF. The rearrangement joins TRBV19 to TRBJ2-5, with TRBD2 matching over 12 bases. The germline gives CDR1 LNHDA, CDR2 SQIVND (reference sequence). CDR3 size: 17 residues. With V trimmed by 7 bases and J by 5 bases, 14 bases remained unmatched.